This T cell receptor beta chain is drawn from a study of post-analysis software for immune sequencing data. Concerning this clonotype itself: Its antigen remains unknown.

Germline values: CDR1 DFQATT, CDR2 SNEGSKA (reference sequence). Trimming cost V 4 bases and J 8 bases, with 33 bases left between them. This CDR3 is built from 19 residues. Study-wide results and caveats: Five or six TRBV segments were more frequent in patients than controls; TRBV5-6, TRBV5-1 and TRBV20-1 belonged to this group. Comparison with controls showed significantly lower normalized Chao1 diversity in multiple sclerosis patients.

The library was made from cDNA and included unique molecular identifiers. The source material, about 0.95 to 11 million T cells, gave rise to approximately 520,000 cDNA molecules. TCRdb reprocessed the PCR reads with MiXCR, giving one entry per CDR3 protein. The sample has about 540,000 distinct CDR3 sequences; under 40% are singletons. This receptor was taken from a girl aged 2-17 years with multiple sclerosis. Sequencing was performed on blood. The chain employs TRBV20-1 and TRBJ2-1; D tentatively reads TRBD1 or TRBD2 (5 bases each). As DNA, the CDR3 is TGCAGTGCTACTCTACCCTACACGGGGACCCACCTGGCCATGGATGAGCAGTTCTTC. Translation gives CSATLPYTGTHLAMDEQFF.